The 25 T cell receptor beta chains given below trace back to one sample, sequenced in a study of blood T cells in healthy people across ages. Primers used in a second PCR of roughly 6 to 11 cycles were a sample-barcoded 5' primer and a J-beta primer mix. TCRdb re-derived calls from the 5' RACE reads in MiXCR, one entry per CDR3 protein. The data contain about 1.4 million distinct CDR3 sequences, approximately 63% of them singletons. Sequencing input: blood. All receptors derive from a man between 18 and 35 years old in good health.

This chain links TRBV12-3 or TRBV12-4 with TRBJ2-5, with D tentatively TRBD2 (5 bases). The CDR3 spans 11 residues. Trimming cost V 6 bases and J 13 bases, with 15 bases left between them. The DNA of the CDR3 is TGTGCCAGCAGCCAACAACTAGATCTGTACTTC. Translated, it gives CASSQQLDLYF.

The chain employs TRBV5-1 and TRBJ2-5, with D possibly TRBD2 on 5 matching bases. The CDR3 totals 14 residues. Germline V gene lookup returns CDR1 SGHRS and CDR2 YFSETQ. V dropped 0 bases and J dropped 3 bases, with 9 bases sitting between them. The DNA of the CDR3 is TGCGCCAGCAGCTTGGATCCTAGCAAAGAGACCCAGTACTTC. Its translation: CASSLDPSKETQYF.

This clonotype occurred a few times. The rearrangement uses TRBV25-1 and TRBJ2-7, with D possibly called TRBD1 or TRBD2 (5 bases each). CDR1 and CDR2 from the germline V gene are MGHDK and SYGVNS. CDR3 length: 15 residues. The V end was cut by 2 bases, the J end by 2 bases, with 13 bases between. The DNA of the CDR3 is TGTGCCAGCAGTGAAACCGGGACGGTTACCTACGAGCAGTACTTC. As protein: CASSETGTVTYEQYF.

The chain has TRBV4-2 and TRBJ1-2, with TRBD1 matching over 9 bases. The ends lost 5 bases at V and 4 bases at J; junction bases unmatched: 8. Germline assignment: CDR1 LGHNA and CDR2 YNFKEQ. This CDR3 contains 15 residues. The CDR3, as DNA: TGTGCCAGCAGCTTTTGGACAGGGGACACCTATGGCTACACCTTC. As protein: CASSFWTGDTYGYTF.

This clonotype was seen more than once but under ten times. The chain uses TRBV6-5 and TRBJ2-3, with D tentatively TRBD2 (6 bases). Germline assignment: CDR1 MNHEY and CDR2 SVGAGI. CDR3 length: 16 residues. Trimming cost V 2 bases and J 3 bases, with 15 bases left between them. CDR3 coding DNA: TGTGCCAGCAGTTACGGGAGCGGGTGGGGTACAGATACGCAGTATTTT. The encoded protein is CASSYGSGWGTDTQYF.

The V and J genes are TRBV20-1 and TRBJ1-1; D possibly corresponds to TRBD1 (5 bases). The V end lost 6 bases, the J end lost 0 bases, and 20 bases lay between the germline ends. Germline values: CDR1 DFQATT, CDR2 SNEGSKA (reference sequence). The CDR3 runs to 16 residues. CDR3 DNA sequence: TGCAGTGCAACATGCCGGGGAGGGGAGCTGAACACTGAAGCTTTCTTT. Translation: CSATCRGGELNTEAFF.

The chain couples TRBV6-2 or TRBV6-3 to TRBJ2-1, with 9 bases that match TRBD1. V lost 2 bases, J lost 7 bases, and 6 bases stayed unmatched. This CDR3 is built from 15 residues. CDR1 MNHEY and CDR2 SVGEGT come from the germline V gene. The DNA of the CDR3 is TGTGCCAGCAGTTACGGGGACAGGGCAGGGAATGAGCAGTTCTTC. It is translated as CASSYGDRAGNEQFF.

Notes on this clonotype: One junction end does not reproduce the germline sequence, and a read error may be involved. The chain is built from TRBV18 and TRBJ1-2, with 9 positions matching TRBD1. Germline V gives CDR1 KGHSH, CDR2 LQKENI. The CDR3 runs to 12 residues. This CDR3 reads CASSPPTGGCTF. The CDR3, as DNA: TGTGCCAGCTCACCACCTACAGGGGGCTGCACCTTC.

The gene calls are TRBV7-2 and TRBJ2-7; D might be TRBD2 (6 bases). The CDR3 contains 15 residues. The germline CDR1 and CDR2 sequences are SGHTA and FQGNSA. V was pared by 5 bases and J by 0 bases, with 14 bases between. CDR3 loop: CASSPFAGSSYEQYF. In DNA, the CDR3 is TGTGCCAGCAGCCCGTTCGCGGGAAGCTCCTACGAGCAGTACTTC.

This rearrangement joins TRBV4-1 to TRBJ2-1, with 9 positions matching TRBD1. The trim removed 6 bases at V and 7 bases at J, leaving 7 bases unmatched. The CDR3 length is 14 residues. Germline values: CDR1 MGHRA, CDR2 YSYEKL. CDR3 sequence (DNA): TGCGCCAGCAGTGGACAGGGGAATATTAATGAGCAGTTCTTC. It specifies CASSGQGNINEQFF.

The rearrangement uses TRBV6-2 or TRBV6-3 and TRBJ1-2; 8 positions match TRBD1. Germline V gene data show CDR1 as MNHEY and CDR2 as SVGEGT. The CDR3 contains 15 residues. Trimming cost V 0 bases and J 6 bases; bases outside gene matches: 6. CDR3 region: CASSYSTGAYNGYTF. The CDR3 nucleotides are TGTGCCAGCAGTTACTCGACAGGGGCGTATAATGGCTACACCTTC.

The table lists this clonotype with many counts. The chain has TRBV12-3 or TRBV12-4 and TRBJ1-2; tentative D call: TRBD1 (6 bases). V was cut by 5 bases and J by 8 bases, with 18 bases left in between. This CDR3 is built from 14 residues. CDR3 sequence reads: CASSPGERGIGYTF. The CDR3 DNA follows: TGTGCCAGCAGTCCAGGAGAAAGGGGGATCGGCTACACCTTC.

The V call is TRBV6-6, the J call TRBJ1-1; D gene ambiguous. In germline, CDR1 is MNHNY, CDR2 SVGAGI (reference sequence). This CDR3 contains 16 residues. Trimming removed 4 bases from V and 0 bases from J, with 15 bases in between. As DNA, the CDR3 is TGTGCCAGCAGTTTTACAATAGAAACGCTGAACACTGAAGCTTTCTTT. Residues: CASSFTIETLNTEAFF.

The chain employs TRBV25-1 and TRBJ2-5, with D possibly TRBD1 on 5 matching bases. The V gene lost 0 bases and the J gene lost 5 bases, with 13 bases spanning the gap. The CDR3 covers 15 residues. Germline V gene sequence: CDR1 MGHDK, CDR2 SYGVNS. CDR3 amino acids: CASSEYVGVWETQYF. CDR3 sequence (DNA): TGTGCCAGCAGTGAATATGTAGGGGTATGGGAGACCCAGTACTTC.

This chain joins TRBV20-1 and TRBJ2-1, with TRBD2 matching over 13 bases. The length of the CDR3 is 14 residues. V was clipped by 5 bases and J by 8 bases; unmatched bases: 6. Per germline, CDR1 DFQATT and CDR2 SNEGSKA (reference sequence). CDR3 nucleotides: TGCAGTGCTTTGACTAGCGGGAGGACGTATGAGCAGTTCTTC. Translated: CSALTSGRTYEQFF.

J is TRBJ2-3 and V is TRBV7-2, with 11 bases fitting TRBD2. CDR3 length: 18 residues. Germline CDR1 reads SGHTA; CDR2 reads FQGNSA. Trimming removed 4 bases from V and 2 bases from J; junction bases left unmatched: 11. In DNA form, the CDR3 reads TGTGCCAGCAGCTCGATAGCGGGGGGGCCCGACCCCACAGATACGCAGTATTTT. Translating it yields CASSSIAGGPDPTDTQYF.

The rearrangement links TRBV6-5 to TRBJ1-5; TRBD1 is a possible D gene (5 bases). Germline V lookup: CDR1 MNHEY, CDR2 SVGAGI. V lost 6 bases to trimming and J lost 4 bases, with 10 bases between them. CDR3 length: 13 amino acids. The CDR3 loop reads CASRRGVNQPQHF. The DNA of the CDR3 is TGTGCCAGCAGGAGGGGCGTTAATCAGCCCCAGCATTTT.

The chain combines TRBV20-1 with TRBJ2-7; perhaps D is TRBD1 or TRBD2 (5 bases each). V gave up 5 bases and J gave up 3 bases, with 17 bases separating them. CDR1 and CDR2 from the germline V gene are DFQATT and SNEGSKA (reference sequence). The CDR3 extends over 14 amino acids. The CDR3 loop is CSAATGQAVYEQYF. The CDR3 nucleotides read TGCAGTGCTGCGACGGGGCAGGCTGTCTACGAGCAGTACTTC.

The chain couples TRBV29-1 to TRBJ2-4; D possibly uses TRBD1 or TRBD2 (6 bases each). The DNA end lines up better with TRBJ2-7; the J call may be wrong. This CDR3 has 13 residues. Germline V gene lookup returns CDR1 SQVTM and CDR2 ANQGSEA. The CDR3 region is CSVEEGGRDEQYF. CDR3 DNA: TGCAGCGTTGAAGAGGGGGGCAGGGACGAGCAGTACTTC.

The genes are TRBV20-1 and TRBJ1-4, with 7 bases lining up with TRBD1. The CDR3 consists of 12 residues. The J segment lost 4 bases and the V segment lost 5 bases, leaving 1 base of the junction unmatched. Per the germline V gene, CDR1 is DFQATT and CDR2 is SNEGSKA (reference sequence). The CDR3 is CSARDSNEKLFF. In DNA, the CDR3 is TGCAGTGCTCGGGACAGTAATGAAAAACTGTTTTTT.

In its sample, this clonotype was seen a few times. V and J are TRBV11-2 and TRBJ2-3; TRBD1 might be the D (5 bases). Between the trimmed V and J ends, which lost 0 bases and 1 base, there was a span of 17 bases. This CDR3 is built from 18 residues. Germline V CDR1 and CDR2: SGHAT, FQNNGV. The CDR3: CASSLDPSPGLRTDTQYF. DNA for the CDR3: TGTGCCAGCAGCTTAGATCCTTCACCAGGGCTCCGCACAGATACGCAGTATTTT.

In its sample, this clonotype was seen a few times. This rearrangement joins TRBV10-3 to TRBJ2-7; a possible D gene is TRBD1 (5 bases). The V end lost 11 bases, the J end lost 2 bases, and 16 bases lay between the germline ends. CDR1 ENHRY and CDR2 SYGVKD come from the germline V gene. CDR3 length equals 13 residues. The CDR3 bases are TGTGCCCTAGGGGCAGGCGGCACCTACGAGCAGTACTTC. Amino acids: CALGAGGTYEQYF.

This clonotype has just a few counts. The CDR3 protein is CASSQTRRDEQFF. The CDR3 nucleotides read TGTGCCAGCAGCCAAACTCGGAGAGATGAGCAGTTCTTC. The rearrangement joins TRBV4-2 to TRBJ2-1, with D uncertain. The CDR3 consists of 13 residues. The V end lost 2 bases, the J end lost 8 bases, and 10 bases lay between the germline ends. CDR1 LGHNA and CDR2 YNFKEQ come from the germline V gene.

The chain has TRBV15 and TRBJ2-6; 9 bases align to TRBD1. Germline-derived CDR1 and CDR2 are LNHNV and YYDKDF (reference sequence). The CDR3 spans 21 residues. V lost 1 base, J lost 1 base, and 14 bases stayed unmatched. The CDR3 nucleotides are TGTGCCACCAGCAGAGCACAGGGGGCAGTTCCTTTTCTGTCTGGGGCCAACGTCCTGACTTTC. It yields the protein CATSRAQGAVPFLSGANVLTF.

The chain recombines TRBV27 with TRBJ2-6, with D unresolved. The V end was cut by 8 bases, the J end by 4 bases, with 12 bases between. CDR1 MNHEY and CDR2 SMNVEV come from the germline V gene (reference sequence). The length of the CDR3 is 14 residues. DNA of the CDR3: TGTGCCAGCCGGGTAGGCTCCGGGGCCAACGTCCTGACTTTC. Protein: CASRVGSGANVLTF. Looking up the rest from reference TRBV27 and TRBJ2-6 gives the full variable domain: EAQVTQNPRYLITVTGKKLTVTCSQNMNHEYMSWYRQDPGLGLRQIYYSMNVEVTDKGDVPEGYKVSRKEKRNFPLILESPSPNQTSLYFCASRVGSGANVLTFGAGSRLTVL.